This note documents a single T cell receptor beta chain sequence. Amplification of TCR beta CDR3 regions was performed using RNA transcripts as template. The HTBI primer set drove a first-round RT-PCR of the TCR CDR3. TCRdb passed the multiplex PCR reads through MiXCR, listing each CDR3 protein once. The sample consists of about 300,000 distinct CDR3 sequences, roughly 20% of them appearing once. The data originate from a study of T cells in Graves' hyperthyroidism and ophthalmopathy. Trimming removed 2 bases from V and 3 bases from J, with 14 bases in between. Germline CDR1 and CDR2: WNHNN and SYGVQD (reference sequence). The CDR3 consists of 15 residues.

The receptor's source is a man aged 45-65 years with Graves' ophthalmopathy. Sequencing input: blood. V usage is TRBV10-1 and J usage is TRBJ2-7; possibly TRBD1 for D (5 bases). CDR3 in amino acids: CASSEKGKGFYEQYF. The CDR3 nucleotides read TGCGCCAGCAGTGAGAAGGGGAAGGGTTTCTACGAGCAGTACTTC.